These 22 T cell receptor beta chains were sequenced from one sample in a study of blood T cell repertoires in COVID-19. TCRdb's copy holds only in-frame clones and misses some; the assay was immunoSEQ multiplex PCR. Of roughly 73,000 clones listed, approximately 91% are singletons. The sequencing input was peripheral blood. These receptors all stem from a man in his 70s with active or convalescent COVID-19.

The chain has TRBV7-8 and TRBJ1-5; the D gene is possibly TRBD1 (6 bases). V lost 5 bases to trimming and J lost 5 bases, with 16 bases between them. CDR3 size: 15 residues. CDR1 and CDR2 from the germline V gene are SGHVS and FQNEAQ. Here the CDR3 reads CASSPSGGRDQPQHF. CDR3 DNA: TGTGCCAGCAGCCCCAGCGGGGGGCGAGATCAGCCCCAGCATTTT.

Written as DNA, the CDR3 is TGTGCCAGCAGTCTGCCGGGACTCTATGGCTACACCTTC. Its protein product is CASSLPGLYGYTF. This chain uses TRBV28 with TRBJ1-2; TRBD1 might be the D (5 bases). The CDR3 sequence is 13 residues long. V was pared by 5 bases and J by 4 bases, with 11 bases between. Germline lookup yields CDR1 MDHEN and CDR2 SYDVKM.

The chain combines TRBV9 with TRBJ1-2, with 8 bases that match TRBD1. The length of the CDR3 is 13 residues. V was clipped by 4 bases and J by 4 bases; unmatched bases: 3. The germline V gene encodes CDR1 SGDLS and CDR2 YYNGEE. The CDR3 region is CASSLTGVYGYTF. In nucleotides, the CDR3 is TGTGCCAGCAGCCTGACAGGGGTCTATGGCTACACCTTC.

This chain connects TRBV6-5 to TRBJ2-3, with a tentative D call TRBD2 (5 bases). The CDR3 has 15 residues. V was pared by 6 bases and J by 0 bases, with 13 bases between. Germline CDR1 is MNHEY and CDR2 is SVGAGI. The CDR3, as DNA: TGTGCCAGCAGGAACGAGGGCCTTAGCACAGATACGCAGTATTTT. Translating gives CASRNEGLSTDTQYF.

V and J are TRBV3-1 (or the pseudogene TRBV3-2) and TRBJ1-4, with D possibly being TRBD1 (5 bases). The CDR3 loop spans 14 amino acids. In germline, CDR1 is LGHDT, CDR2 YNNKEL (reference sequence). With 5 bases removed from V and 5 bases from J, the gap between germline ends came to 12 bases. The CDR3 region is CASSSGVRNEKLFF. The CDR3 coding sequence is TGTGCCAGCAGCTCGGGGGTGAGGAATGAAAAACTGTTTTTT.

V usage is TRBV14 and J usage is TRBJ2-1; a weak D match, TRBD2 (5 bases). Per the germline V gene, CDR1 is SGHDN and CDR2 is FVKESK. This CDR3 spans 15 amino acids. Trimming left V 5 bases short and J 0 bases short, with 11 bases between. This CDR3 reads CASSAGSGSYNEQFF. The CDR3 DNA reads as TGTGCCAGCAGCGCCGGAAGCGGCTCCTACAATGAGCAGTTCTTC.

The rearrangement uses TRBV13 and TRBJ1-2; the D is unclear. Germline V gene data show CDR1 as PRHDT and CDR2 as FYEKMQ (reference sequence). V lost 2 bases, J lost 0 bases, and 13 bases lay in between. This CDR3 spans 16 amino acids. For the CDR3, the DNA is TGTGCCAGCAGCTTAAAAGGCAGGCCCTCTAACTATGGCTACACCTTC. It specifies CASSLKGRPSNYGYTF.

This clone has only one observation. V is TRBV6-5 and J is TRBJ2-1; D is possibly TRBD1 (6 bases). Trimming stripped 6 bases from V and 8 bases from J, with 11 bases between. CDR1 and CDR2 (germline): MNHEY, SVGAGI. This CDR3 region has 12 residues. The CDR3 DNA reads TGTGCCAGCAGCCGCGACAGGTATGAGCAGTTCTTC. This gives the protein CASSRDRYEQFF.

The CDR3 nucleotides are TGTGCCAGCAGTAAGGGACTTTTCTCTGGAAACACCATATATTTT. It encodes CASSKGLFSGNTIYF. The chain links TRBV27 to TRBJ1-3; a possible D gene is TRBD1 (5 bases). The germline V and J ends were trimmed by 5 bases and 0 bases, with 11 bases remaining between them. The CDR3 runs 15 residues. Germline CDR1 and CDR2: MNHEY and SMNVEV (reference sequence).

This clone was detected only once. The CDR3 loop reads CASSLGTSGGASTDTQYF. CDR3 DNA: TGTGCCAGCAGCTTAGGGACTAGCGGGGGGGCTAGCACAGATACGCAGTATTTT. The chain recombines TRBV7-6 with TRBJ2-3; the match to TRBD2 covers 15 bases. CDR3 size: 18 residues. Germline trimming cut 1 base from V and 0 bases from J; bases unmatched to any gene: 2. CDR1 and CDR2 (germline): SGHVS, FNYEAQ.

The CDR3 sequence is CASIRQGNYEQYF. Written as DNA, the CDR3 is TGTGCCAGCATAAGACAGGGGAACTACGAGCAGTACTTC. This chain uses TRBV6-5 with TRBJ2-7, with 8 bases lining up with TRBD1. Germline loops: CDR1 MNHEY, CDR2 SVGAGI. The CDR3 has 13 residues. The junction had 5 bases not matched to a gene; V was cut back by 7 bases and J by 3 bases.

The J gene is TRBJ1-4, the V gene TRBV19, with D possibly being TRBD1 (6 bases). Trimming took 4 bases from V and 0 from J, leaving 9 bases between them. Germline values: CDR1 LNHDA, CDR2 SQIVND (reference sequence). This CDR3 spans 15 amino acids. DNA of the CDR3: TGTGCCAGTAGTACAGGGGCCGCAACTAATGAAAAACTGTTTTTT. Residues: CASSTGAATNEKLFF.

This clone has just a few counts. This chain joins TRBV6-5 and TRBJ2-7; TRBD2 is a possible D gene (6 bases). CDR1 is MNHEY and CDR2 is SVGAGI in the germline V gene. The CDR3 spans 15 residues. V was trimmed by 0 bases and J by 4 bases, leaving 13 bases between them. Written as DNA, the CDR3 is TGTGCCAGCAGTTACTCGAGGGGCGGGGTGTACGAGCAGTACTTC. It codes for CASSYSRGGVYEQYF.

This clone appeared a single time. This chain links TRBV7-8 with TRBJ2-1; 8 bases are shared with TRBD2. Germline CDR1 reads SGHVS; CDR2 reads FQNEAQ. This CDR3 has 15 residues. Losses at the gene ends were 4 bases for V and 7 bases for J; bases not matched to a gene: 9. Written as DNA, the CDR3 is TGTGCCAGCAGCTCCGCGGGGGGCCCCACAAATGAGCAGTTCTTC. Encoded protein: CASSSAGGPTNEQFF. Supplemented by reference TRBV7-8 and TRBJ2-1, the full variable domain reads GAGVSQSPRYKVAKRGQDVALRCDPISGHVSLFWYQQALGQGPEFLTYFQNEAQLDKSGLPSDRFFAERPEGSVSTLKIQRTQQEDSAVYLCASSSAGGPTNEQFFGPGTRLTVL.

This chain connects TRBV20-1 to TRBJ1-5, with TRBD1 identical over 9 bases. Per germline, CDR1 DFQATT and CDR2 SNEGSKA (reference sequence). J lost 1 base, V lost 3 bases, and 4 bases had no gene match. The CDR3 contains 15 residues. The DNA of the CDR3 is TGCAGTGCTAGTGAACAGGGGGCGAGCAATCAGCCCCAGCATTTT. Translation: CSASEQGASNQPQHF.

The V call is TRBV5-1, the J call TRBJ2-5; D is perhaps TRBD2 (6 bases). Germline lookup yields CDR1 SGHRS and CDR2 YFSETQ. The CDR3 has 14 residues. V lost 7 bases and J lost 6, with 19 bases in between. CDR3 DNA sequence: TGCGCCAGCGGTGGTGCGGGATTCGAGAAGACCCAGTACTTC. Amino acid sequence: CASGGAGFEKTQYF.

This rearrangement joins TRBV10-3 to TRBJ2-1; no firm D call. From germline, CDR1 is ENHRY and CDR2 SYGVKD. V lost 3 bases and J 4 bases, leaving 7 bases between the germline ends. The CDR3 contains 13 residues. The CDR3 spells CAISETAYNEQFF. The CDR3 DNA is TGTGCCATCAGTGAAACAGCATACAATGAGCAGTTCTTC.

This clone was counted a single time. V usage is TRBV30 and J usage is TRBJ2-2; D gene ambiguous. CDR1 and CDR2 (germline): GTSNPN, SVGIG (reference sequence). The CDR3 is made up of 14 amino acids. Trimming stripped 0 bases from V and 1 base from J, with 6 bases between. The CDR3 DNA reads as TGTGCCTGGAGTGTTCTCGGGAACACCGGGGAGCTGTTTTTT. It yields the protein CAWSVLGNTGELFF.

This clone was picked up a small number of times. The chain combines TRBV6-2 or TRBV6-3 with TRBJ1-6; D possibly corresponds to TRBD1 (5 bases). Germline V gives CDR1 MNHEY, CDR2 SVGEGT. Trimming cost V 2 bases and J 6 bases, with 11 bases left between them. CDR3 size: 15 residues. CDR3 in amino acids: CASSYRLQANSPLHF. Here the CDR3 DNA reads TGTGCCAGCAGTTACCGGCTACAGGCTAATTCACCCCTCCACTTT.

This chain connects TRBV7-3 to TRBJ2-4; 15 bases fit TRBD2. V gave up 2 bases and J gave up 6 bases; unmatched junction bases: 8. The CDR3 runs to 18 residues. The germline gives CDR1 SGHTA, CDR2 FQGTGA. The CDR3 loop is CASSLEGLAGGALNIQYF. The CDR3 DNA reads TGTGCCAGCAGCTTAGAGGGACTAGCGGGAGGCGCGCTAAACATTCAGTACTTC.

This rearrangement joins TRBV6-1 to TRBJ1-2, with D possibly being TRBD1 (6 bases). The V gene's germline CDR1 is MNHNS and CDR2 SASEGT. V gave up 0 bases and J gave up 4 bases, with 9 bases separating them. There are 14 residues in the CDR3. CDR3 protein: CASSEAGGIYGYTF. For the CDR3, the DNA is TGTGCCAGCAGTGAAGCAGGGGGAATCTATGGCTACACCTTC.

The CDR3 bases are TGTGCCAGCAGGCTCCCGAGACTAGCGGGAGTCAACGAGCAGTACTTC. Its translation: CASRLPRLAGVNEQYF. The genes are TRBV7-9 and TRBJ2-7, with 12 nucleotides matching TRBD2. Germline lookup yields CDR1 SEHNR and CDR2 FQNEAQ (reference sequence). Germline trimming cut 6 bases from V and 5 bases from J; bases unmatched to any gene: 11. The CDR3 extends over 16 amino acids.